These 29 T cell receptor beta chains originate from one sample sequenced in a study of OX40 agonist ivuxolimab in advanced cancers. Sequencing used immunoSEQ multiplex PCR; TCRdb keeps in-frame clones, though not all of them. The sample yields 78,000 or so clones, roughly nine tenths seen once. The sequencing used CD4+ or CD8+ T cells sorted from blood, collected in a trial of the OX40 agonist ivuxolimab. The receptors were gathered from an adult with an advanced solid tumor such as melanoma, head and neck, liver or kidney cancer.

The rearrangement uses TRBV5-4 and TRBJ2-1; D is undetermined. The V end lost 4 bases, the J end lost 4 bases, and 3 bases lay between the germline ends. Looked up from germline, CDR1 is SGHNT and CDR2 is YYREEE (reference sequence). This CDR3 spans 11 amino acids. CDR3 residues: CASSLYNEQFF. DNA for the CDR3: TGTGCCAGCAGCCTGTACAATGAGCAGTTCTTC.

The chain uses TRBV6-1 and TRBJ2-7; TRBD1 matches 8 bases. CDR1 is MNHNS and CDR2 is SASEGT in the germline V gene. The J segment lost 7 bases and the V segment lost 5 bases, leaving 7 bases of the junction unmatched. This CDR3 is 13 amino acids long. The CDR3 DNA is TGTGCCAGCAGTAAGGACAGGGCGCGGGAGCAGTACTTC. It specifies CASSKDRAREQYF.

This clone appeared once. The chain couples TRBV10-3 to TRBJ2-3; TRBD2 aligns across 10 bases. CDR1 ENHRY and CDR2 SYGVKD come from the germline V gene. V lost 9 bases to trimming and J lost 0 bases; unmatched junction nucleotides: 6. This CDR3 region has 15 residues. The CDR3, as DNA: TGTGCCATGGGGGGACTAGCGATAAGCACAGATACGCAGTATTTT. It codes for CAMGGLAISTDTQYF.

The V gene is TRBV7-8, the J gene TRBJ1-3; D unresolved. The CDR3 is made up of 12 amino acids. V lost 4 bases, J lost 3 bases, and 4 bases lay in between. Germline CDR1 SGHVS, CDR2 FQNEAQ. The CDR3 sequence is CASSYSGNTIYF. DNA of the CDR3: TGTGCCAGCAGCTACAGTGGAAACACCATATATTTT.

J is TRBJ1-5 and V is TRBV19; perhaps TRBD1 as D (5 bases). The CDR3 sequence is 15 residues long. Between the trimmed V and J ends, which lost 0 bases and 7 bases, there was a span of 13 bases. CDR1 is LNHDA and CDR2 is SQIVND in the germline V gene (reference sequence). The CDR3 spells CASSIDRQGGQPQHF. The CDR3 nucleotides are TGTGCCAGTAGTATAGATCGGCAGGGTGGACAGCCCCAGCATTTT.

V is TRBV9 and J is TRBJ2-1; either TRBD1 or TRBD2 may fit D (5 bases each). The CDR3 extends over 14 amino acids. CDR1 is SGDLS, CDR2 YYNGEE, per germline. Deletions cut 0 bases from V and 10 bases from J, with 14 bases between. CDR3 nucleotides: TGTGCCAGCAGCGTAGCGTTCGAGGGGCCAGAGCAGTTCTTC. It yields the protein CASSVAFEGPEQFF.

The rearrangement uses TRBV11-2 and TRBJ2-5; TRBD2 agrees at 14 bases. With 5 bases clipped from V and 14 bases from J, the junction kept 10 bases outside the gene matches. CDR1 and CDR2 from the germline V gene are SGHAT and FQNNGV. The length of the CDR3 is 14 residues. The DNA for the CDR3 is TGTGCCAGCAGCCCGCAGGGACTAGCGGGAGCATGCTACTTC. Residues: CASSPQGLAGACYF.

This chain connects TRBV19 to TRBJ2-7, with D possibly TRBD1 on 6 matching bases. CDR3 length equals 14 residues. Germline assignment: CDR1 LNHDA and CDR2 SQIVND (reference sequence). The germline V and J ends were trimmed by 5 bases and 3 bases, with 14 bases remaining between them. Written as DNA, the CDR3 is TGTGCCAGTAGTCCAGACAGGTTAAACTACGAGCAGTACTTC. Protein product: CASSPDRLNYEQYF.

The gene calls are TRBV18 and TRBJ2-4; 8 bases are shared with TRBD1. Trimming cost V 6 bases and J 5 bases; bases outside gene matches: 21. This CDR3 has 19 amino acids. Germline assignment: CDR1 KGHSH and CDR2 LQKENI. CDR3 nucleotides: TGTGCCAGCTCTCGGAATCCGGGACAGGTTTTGATCTCGGAAAACATTCAGTACTTC. Translation gives CASSRNPGQVLISENIQYF.

As regards this clone: Its ends do not fully match the called genes, so a read error is possible. J is TRBJ2-1 and V is TRBV5-1, with 11 bases that match TRBD2. This CDR3 is built from 15 residues. Germline V gene sequence: CDR1 SGHRS, CDR2 YFSETQ. CDR3 amino acids: CASRLGLAAYNEQFF. In DNA form, the CDR3 reads TGCGCCAGCAGGTTGGGACTAGCGGCCTACAATGAGCAGTTCTTC.

The rearrangement joins TRBV7-6 to TRBJ2-2; TRBD2 agrees at 8 bases. Losses at the gene ends were 7 bases for V and 7 bases for J; bases not matched to a gene: 14. The CDR3 runs to 16 residues. Germline V CDR1 and CDR2: SGHVS, FNYEAQ. The CDR3 sequence: CASTWTPSGSDGELFF. The CDR3 DNA follows: TGTGCCAGCACCTGGACCCCCAGCGGGAGTGACGGGGAGCTGTTTTTT.

This rearrangement joins TRBV4-2 to TRBJ1-1, with a weak D call TRBD1 (6 bases). Germline assignment: CDR1 LGHNA and CDR2 YNFKEQ. The CDR3 runs to 14 residues. V was trimmed by 4 bases and J by 0 bases, leaving 9 bases between them. In DNA, the CDR3 is TGTGCCAGCAGCCCCAACAGGGTGAACACTGAAGCTTTCTTT. It encodes CASSPNRVNTEAFF.

This clone was seen only once. This rearrangement joins TRBV6-5 to TRBJ2-7; TRBD2 aligns across 9 bases. This CDR3 contains 15 residues. Looked up from germline, CDR1 is MNHEY and CDR2 is SVGAGI. Unmatched junction bases numbered 11, after V lost 6 bases and J lost 5 bases. In nucleotides, the CDR3 is TGTGCCAGCAGCCTACTCTCGACTAGCGGTAACGAGCAGTACTTC. Its protein is CASSLLSTSGNEQYF.

In regard to this clone: Germline is not matched at one junction end, which may reflect a read error. The chain employs TRBV19 and TRBJ1-1, with D unclear. This CDR3 has 15 residues. Looked up from germline, CDR1 is LNHDA and CDR2 is SQIVND (reference sequence). The CDR3: CASISQNMRGTEAFF. CDR3 bases: TGTGCAAGTATATCCCAAAACATGCGGGGCACTGAAGCTTTCTTT.

This chain connects TRBV7-8 to TRBJ2-3, with a tentative D call TRBD2 (6 bases). This CDR3 region has 16 residues. Germline assignment: CDR1 SGHVS and CDR2 FQNEAQ. V gave up 7 bases and J gave up 6 bases, with 23 bases separating them. The CDR3 spells CASNSLQRVGQDTQYF. DNA for the CDR3: TGTGCCAGCAATTCATTGCAGCGGGTGGGGCAGGATACGCAGTATTTT.

The rearrangement links TRBV11-3 to TRBJ1-3, with unresolved D. Trimming shortened V by 1 base and J by 6 bases, and 13 bases separated the two germline ends. This CDR3 spans 15 amino acids. CDR1 is SGHNT, CDR2 YENEEA, per germline. The CDR3 DNA follows: TGTGCCAGCAGCTTAGGGACCTGGAACCTAAACACCATATATTTT. Translating it yields CASSLGTWNLNTIYF.

V and J are TRBV7-2 and TRBJ2-3; D is undetermined. V gave up 6 bases and J gave up 3 bases, with 7 bases separating them. CDR3 length equals 12 residues. CDR1 is SGHTA, CDR2 FQGNSA, per germline. The CDR3 loop reads CASSWSTDTQYF. The CDR3 coding sequence is TGTGCCAGCAGTTGGAGTACAGATACGCAGTATTTT.

The chain recombines TRBV2 with TRBJ2-5, with D perhaps matching TRBD1 or TRBD2 (5 bases each). This CDR3 is 12 amino acids long. The ends were cut back, 3 bases at V and 5 bases at J, with 7 bases in the middle. CDR1 is SNHLY, CDR2 FYNNEI, per germline. CDR3 residues: CASSDRDETQYF. CDR3 nucleotide sequence: TGTGCCAGCAGTGACAGGGACGAGACCCAGTACTTC.

J is TRBJ2-6 and V is TRBV27; D uncertain. This CDR3 is 15 amino acids long. Germline V gene sequence: CDR1 MNHEY, CDR2 SMNVEV (reference sequence). Trimming took off 0 bases at V and 0 bases at J, with 3 bases between the two ends. The chain's CDR3 is CASSLSISGANVLTF. The DNA for the CDR3 is TGTGCCAGCAGTTTATCCATCTCTGGGGCCAACGTCCTGACTTTC.

In nucleotides, the CDR3 is TGTGCCAGCAGCTTGGGTCCTCAAGAGACCCAGTACTTC. This sequence encodes CASSLGPQETQYF. The V and J genes are TRBV5-5 and TRBJ2-5; D unclear. The CDR3 has 13 amino acids. The germline CDR1 and CDR2 sequences are SGHKS and YYEKEE (reference sequence). The ends were cut back, 0 bases at V and 2 bases at J, with 5 bases in the middle.

The chain couples TRBV25-1 to TRBJ2-5, with D possibly being TRBD1 (6 bases). The V gene's germline CDR1 is MGHDK and CDR2 SYGVNS. The length of the CDR3 is 12 residues. V was shortened by 6 bases and J by 2 bases, with 7 bases between the two germline ends. The DNA of the CDR3 is TGTGCCAGCAGGAGGGGGCAAGAGACCCAGTACTTC. It is translated as CASRRGQETQYF.

This chain joins TRBV5-1 and TRBJ2-7; D is undetermined. The germline V gene encodes CDR1 SGHRS and CDR2 YFSETQ. Deletions cut 0 bases from V and 3 bases from J, with 7 bases between. This CDR3 has 13 residues. Written as DNA, the CDR3 is TGCGCCAGCAGCTTGGACAGTTTCTACGAGCAGTACTTC. Translated, it gives CASSLDSFYEQYF. Full variable domain (remainder filled in from reference TRBV5-1 and TRBJ2-7): KAGVTQTPRYLIKTRGQQVTLSCSPISGHRSVSWYQQTPGQGLQFLFEYFSETQRNKGNFPGRFSGRQFSNSRSEMNVSTLELGDSALYLCASSLDSFYEQYFGPGTRLTVT.

The chain joins TRBV2 to TRBJ2-7; 8 bases are shared with TRBD1. The junction had 13 bases not matched to a gene; V was cut back by 8 bases and J by 4 bases. CDR3 length equals 15 residues. The germline V gene encodes CDR1 SNHLY and CDR2 FYNNEI. CDR3 nucleotide sequence: TGTGCCAGCGCCCTCGGACAGGGTTATATTTACGAGCAGTACTTC. This sequence encodes CASALGQGYIYEQYF.

V is TRBV10-2 and J is TRBJ2-7, with 7 bases aligning to TRBD2. Per germline, CDR1 WSHSY and CDR2 SAAADI. CDR3 length: 13 residues. Losses at the gene ends were 6 bases for V and 2 bases for J; bases not matched to a gene: 4. CDR3 nucleotides: TGCGCCAGCAGAGCGGGGCCCGCCTACGAGCAGTACTTC. Translation: CASRAGPAYEQYF.

The chain joins TRBV29-1 to TRBJ2-7; TRBD1 or TRBD2 may be the D gene (7 bases each). V was pared by 4 bases and J by 6 bases, with 10 bases between. The CDR3 is made up of 11 amino acids. Germline CDR1 is SQVTM and CDR2 is ANQGSEA. The DNA of the CDR3 is TGCAGCGTTGTCAGGGGGGGCGAGCAGTACTTC. Translation: CSVVRGGEQYF.

The chain's CDR3 is CASGGLAGVTDTQYF. CDR3 in DNA: TGTGCCAGCGGGGGGCTAGCGGGAGTCACAGATACGCAGTATTTT. V and J are TRBV7-9 and TRBJ2-3; 10 bases agree with TRBD2. CDR3 length: 15 amino acids. V was pared by 8 bases and J by 2 bases, with 7 bases of the junction left unmatched. Germline CDR1 reads SEHNR; CDR2 reads FQNEAQ (reference sequence).

This clone appeared once. The chain joins TRBV27 to TRBJ1-2, with TRBD1 as a possible D gene (6 bases). V was cut by 3 bases and J by 8 bases, with 13 bases left in between. Germline V gives CDR1 MNHEY, CDR2 SMNVEV (reference sequence). The CDR3 totals 13 residues. CDR3: CASSLKQGRGYTF. The CDR3, as DNA: TGTGCCAGCAGTTTGAAACAGGGTAGAGGCTACACCTTC.

V and J are TRBV6-1 and TRBJ2-7, with D perhaps matching TRBD2 (7 bases). The ends were cut back, 6 bases at V and 6 bases at J, with 15 bases in the middle. The germline CDR1 and CDR2 sequences are MNHNS and SASEGT. CDR3 length: 13 amino acids. In DNA form, the CDR3 reads TGTGCCAGCAGGGAGGGGGGGCAGAGCGAGCAGTACTTC. Translated, it gives CASREGGQSEQYF.

The V gene is TRBV4-1, the J gene TRBJ2-5, with 9 bases lining up with TRBD2. Germline CDR1 reads MGHRA; CDR2 reads YSYEKL. The CDR3 has 16 amino acids. V shed 3 bases, J shed 5 bases, and the junction held 10 bases outside the gene matches. This CDR3 reads CASSQFSGGNSETQYF. CDR3 DNA: TGCGCCAGCAGCCAGTTTAGCGGGGGTAATAGCGAGACCCAGTACTTC.